This T cell receptor (beta chain) is from a study of blood T cell repertoires in COVID-19. The trim removed 2 bases at V and 8 bases at J, leaving 14 bases unmatched. The CDR3 has 17 amino acids. Germline values: CDR1 SNHLY, CDR2 FYNNEI. Libraries were prepared by immunoSEQ multiplex PCR; TCRdb keeps only in-frame clonotypes and omits some of them. The table shows approximately 85,000 clones, with roughly 88% occurring only once. The rearrangement links TRBV2 to TRBJ2-1, with 8 bases matching TRBD2. Sequenced material: peripheral blood. The TCR comes from a woman aged 45-65 years in a cohort sampled during active COVID-19. The CDR3, as DNA: TGTGCCAGCAGTGAACCCTCTACTAGCGGAGAAGGGGATGAGCAGTTCTTC. Translated: CASSEPSTSGEGDEQFF.